The entry below describes one TCR beta chain. Its antigen remains unidentified. Only in-frame clones appear in the TCRdb table, and some are missing; sequencing was by immunoSEQ multiplex PCR. The table lists more than 9,500 clones, approximately 95% of them singletons. From germline, CDR1 is KGHSH and CDR2 LQKENI. The CDR3 is made up of 17 amino acids. V lost 2 bases and J 0 bases, leaving 11 bases between the germline ends. This sample was included in a study of regulatory and conventional T cells in RAG deficiency. Findings and limits, study-wide: Other subsets showed approximately 10-fold reductions, but Treg unique TCR beta sequences fell 75 to 100-fold in these patients. Patient subsets had shorter CDR3s; Omenn Treg-Tconv overlap exceeded 75%. RAG-deficient patients showed markedly lower Shannon entropy and higher Simpson indices than control T-cell subsets.

Genomic DNA came from blood regulatory T cells gated CD4+ CD25-high CD127-low. The same sample was also studied in work on regulatory T cells. According to that study: Amplification used 52 TRBV primers and 13 TRBJ primers. Patient repertoires had restricted TRB V-J pairs and skewed V and J usage, most in Tregs.

This TCR was sampled from a human donor in good health. Sequencing was done on a sample of CD127- CD25+ CD4+ Tregs sorted from blood. This chain connects TRBV18 to TRBJ2-6; a possible D gene is TRBD1 (6 bases). The CDR3 sequence: CASSPRQGSSGANVLTF. CDR3 in DNA: TGTGCCAGCTCACCAAGGCAGGGGAGCTCTGGGGCCAACGTCCTGACTTTC.